This paragraph covers one T cell receptor beta chain sequence. Its cognate antigen is unknown. V shed 6 bases, J shed 5 bases, and the junction held 14 bases outside the gene matches. Germline CDR1 SGHVS, CDR2 FNYEAQ. The length of the CDR3 is 16 residues. Using immunoSEQ multiplex PCR, the repertoire was profiled, and TCRdb retains in-frame clones only, with some absent. The table records a few hundred thousand clones, around 80% of them present only once. The data are from a study of cytomegalovirus exposure and HLA in healthy donors. Regarding the study as a whole: Within the 100 to 150 validation repertoires, first-cohort TCR clusters tended to co-occur, according to a later analysis. Accounts indicate the classifier identified cytomegalovirus status with strong specificity and sensitivity.

The chain combines TRBV7-6 with TRBJ2-3; 7 positions agree with TRBD1. This TCR was recovered from a woman younger than 45 in good health and CMV-seropositive. Sample: PBMCs. The CDR3 reads CASSPRDRPGIDTQYF. Here the CDR3 DNA reads TGTGCCAGCAGTCCCCGGGACAGACCGGGGATAGATACGCAGTATTTT.